This T cell receptor beta chain was sequenced during a study of shared T cell receptors in the human thymus. This clone was seen a few times. Clones were sequenced by immunoSEQ multiplex PCR, and TCRdb holds only the in-frame ones, with some missing. The sample includes some 700,000 clones, roughly 85% of them seen just once. These data also featured in a second study, about human thymus T cells.

The origin of this receptor is a girl under three years old with a congenital heart defect. The sequencing input was thymocytes.

The CDR3 loop reads CASSVGHGNTIYF. Written as DNA, the CDR3 is TGTGCCAGCAGCGTAGGTCATGGAAACACCATATATTTT. This chain joins TRBV9 and TRBJ1-3; D gene ambiguous. This CDR3 is built from 13 residues. The V gene lost 0 bases and the J gene lost 3 bases, with 4 bases spanning the gap. The germline CDR1 and CDR2 sequences are SGDLS and YYNGEE.